The TCR beta chain under discussion was sequenced for a study of CD8 T cells in ankylosing spondylitis. Comments on this clonotype: No antigen is known for it.

The CDR3 covers 14 residues. CDR1 SGHTA and CDR2 FQGNSA come from the germline V gene. V was cut by 1 base and J by 3 bases, with 9 bases left in between. Study outcomes and limitations: Blood from ankylosing spondylitis patients appeared to carry a characteristic roughly eight-variant TCR beta motif. Some of the motif variants had earlier been found in reactive arthritis patients' fluid and blood. Reportedly, significant enrichment of disease-linked clones occurred in matched ankylosing spondylitis synovial fluid.

For TCR beta, libraries came from quantitative 5'-RACE with molecular barcodes. TCRdb used MiXCR to reprocess the 5' RACE reads, holding one entry per CDR3 protein. The top ten hold less than 0.65% of the sample, which has 800,000 to 900,000 distinct CDR3 sequences, 10% to 15% seen once. This sequence originates from a male donor with ankylosing spondylitis. The V and J genes are TRBV7-2 and TRBJ1-2; possible D gene TRBD1, 6 bases. Sequenced sample: blood, either unsorted or a sorted T cell fraction (not recorded which). DNA for the CDR3: TGTGCCAGCAGCTTAGTGACAGGAGACTATGGCTACACCTTC. This encodes CASSLVTGDYGYTF.